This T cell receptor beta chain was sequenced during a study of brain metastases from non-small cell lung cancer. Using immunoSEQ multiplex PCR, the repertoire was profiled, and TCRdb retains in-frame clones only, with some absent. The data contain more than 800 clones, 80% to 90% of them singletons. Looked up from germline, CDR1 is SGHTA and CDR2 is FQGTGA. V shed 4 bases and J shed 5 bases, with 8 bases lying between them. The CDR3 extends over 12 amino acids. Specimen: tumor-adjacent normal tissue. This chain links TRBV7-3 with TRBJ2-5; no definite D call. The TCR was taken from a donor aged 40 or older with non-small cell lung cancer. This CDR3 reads CASSSDGETQYF. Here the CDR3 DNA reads TGTGCCAGCAGCTCGGATGGGGAGACCCAGTACTTC.